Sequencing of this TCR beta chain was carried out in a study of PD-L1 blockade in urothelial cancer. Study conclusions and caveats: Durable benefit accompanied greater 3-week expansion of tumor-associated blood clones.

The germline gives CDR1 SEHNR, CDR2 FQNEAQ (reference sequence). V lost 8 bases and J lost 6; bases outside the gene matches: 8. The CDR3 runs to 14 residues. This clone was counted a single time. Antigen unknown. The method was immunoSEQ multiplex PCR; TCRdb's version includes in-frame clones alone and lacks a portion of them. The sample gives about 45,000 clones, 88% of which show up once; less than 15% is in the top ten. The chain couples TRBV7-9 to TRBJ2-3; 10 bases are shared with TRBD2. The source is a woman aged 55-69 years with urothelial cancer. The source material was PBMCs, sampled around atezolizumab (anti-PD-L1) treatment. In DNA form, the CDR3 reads TGTGCCAGCCGTGCTAGCGGGAGTATGGATACGCAGTATTTT. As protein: CASRASGSMDTQYF.